The 8 T cell receptor beta chains reported below all come from one sample, sequenced in a study of T cells in Graves' hyperthyroidism and ophthalmopathy (dated by TCRdb to between 2019 and 2020). The library was made by multiplex PCR. Sequenced on an Illumina HiSeq 2000. Amplification of TCR beta CDR3 regions was carried out from RNA transcripts. For the first round of RT-PCR on the TCR CDR3, the HTBI primer set was used together with the Qiagen OneStep RT-PCR kit. TCRdb redid the processing of the public reads, applying fastp at Q25 and MiXCR, and retained in-frame beta chains. Each CDR3 protein appears once, grouped with its most common genes and DNA. Recorded for this sample are about 380,000 distinct CDR3 sequences; less than 20% of them occurred a single time. 40% of the sample belongs to the ten largest clones. The sequencing sample was made of blood. The receptors come from a man between 18 and 35 years old with Graves' ophthalmopathy.

The chain uses TRBV6-2 or TRBV6-3 and TRBJ2-1, with D possibly being TRBD1 or TRBD2 (6 bases each). V was cut by 2 bases and J by 7 bases, with 9 bases left in between. CDR1 is MNHEY and CDR2 is SVGEGT in the germline V gene. CDR3 size: 13 residues. CDR3 DNA: TGTGCCAGCAGTTACGGGGGGCGGAATGAGCAGTTCTTC. Its translation: CASSYGGRNEQFF.

This clonotype has more than one count but fewer than ten. The V and J genes are TRBV20-1 and TRBJ2-7; D unclear. The germline V gene encodes CDR1 DFQATT and CDR2 SNEGSKA (reference sequence). The CDR3 consists of 11 residues. V was clipped by 3 bases and J by 2 bases, with 5 bases between them. The CDR3 nucleotides read TGCAGTGCTAGCTGGACCTACGAGCAGTACTTC. Its translation is CSASWTYEQYF.

The gene calls are TRBV29-1 and TRBJ2-4, with TRBD1 matching 9 bases. From germline, CDR1 is SQVTM and CDR2 ANQGSEA. J lost 0 bases, V lost 7 bases, and 10 bases had no gene match. This CDR3 spans 16 amino acids. The CDR3 sequence: CSATPGTGLAKNIQYF. CDR3 in DNA: TGCAGCGCGACTCCCGGGACAGGGTTAGCCAAAAACATTCAGTACTTC.

There are a few counts of this clonotype. The V gene is TRBV5-5, the J gene TRBJ2-3; 7 bases map to TRBD2. The CDR3 length is 17 residues. The germline V gene has CDR1 SGHKS and CDR2 YYEKEE (reference sequence). The V gene end was trimmed by 4 bases and the J gene end by 2 bases; junction bases not matched to a gene: 13. CDR3 sequence reads: CASSHRLAVRPTDTQYF. CDR3 DNA: TGTGCCAGCAGCCACCGTCTAGCGGTCCGTCCCACAGATACGCAGTATTTT. The entire variable domain, with the rest obtained from reference TRBV5-5 and TRBJ2-3, is as follows: DAGVTQSPTHLIKTRGQQVTLRCSPISGHKSVSWYQQVLGQGPQFIFQYYEKEERGRGNFPDRFSARQFPNYSSELNVNALLLGDSALYLCASSHRLAVRPTDTQYFGPGTRLTVL.

This clonotype was found a few times. The chain recombines TRBV29-1 with TRBJ2-4; TRBD2 agrees at 13 bases. The CDR3 runs to 15 residues. V was clipped by 6 bases and J by 7 bases; unmatched bases: 9. Per the germline V gene, CDR1 is SQVTM and CDR2 is ANQGSEA. CDR3 nucleotide sequence: TGCAGCGTGGAGGGACTAGCGGGGTTTTCTAACATTCAGTACTTC. Protein product: CSVEGLAGFSNIQYF. The complete variable domain, with remaining parts taken from reference TRBV29-1 and TRBJ2-4, reads SAVISQKPSRDICQRGTSLTIQCQVDSQVTMMFWYRQQPGQSLTLIATANQGSEATYESGFVIDKFPISRPNLTFSTLTVSNMSPEDSSIYLCSVEGLAGFSNIQYFGAGTRLSVL.

Note on this clonotype: A read error may account for a junction end that differs from germline. J is TRBJ2-7 and V is TRBV28, with 11 nucleotides matching TRBD2. Germline lookup yields CDR1 MDHEN and CDR2 SYDVKM. The CDR3 runs to 18 residues. The CDR3 DNA reads as TGCGCCAGCAGCCAAGACCCTAGCGGGGGGCCGTTTATGTACGAGCAGTACTTC. Translating gives CASSQDPSGGPFMYEQYF.

The rearrangement uses TRBV2 and TRBJ2-2, with D possibly matching TRBD1 (6 bases). This CDR3 spans 12 amino acids. The V end was cut by 6 bases, the J end by 7 bases, with 9 bases between. Germline V gene data show CDR1 as SNHLY and CDR2 as FYNNEI. CDR3 coding DNA: TGTGCCAGCAGCCAGGGGTACGGGGAGCTGTTTTTT. It is translated as CASSQGYGELFF.

The rearrangement joins TRBV15 to TRBJ2-1, with D unresolved. The CDR3 length is 13 residues. Germline V gives CDR1 LNHNV, CDR2 YYDKDF (reference sequence). The V end was cut by 1 base, the J end by 8 bases, with 9 bases between. The CDR3 is CATSRGPTDEQFF. DNA of the CDR3: TGTGCCACCAGCAGAGGACCTACGGATGAGCAGTTCTTC.